This T cell receptor (beta chain) was obtained from a study of control samples from healthy donors and cancer patients. The V end was cut by 0 bases, the J end by 4 bases, with 6 bases between. Germline V gene data show CDR1 as LNHNV and CDR2 as YYDKDF (reference sequence). There are 13 residues in the CDR3. Profiling relied on immunoSEQ multiplex PCR, and the TCRdb table lists in-frame clones only, not all of them. The sample includes about 130,000 clones, around 93% of them seen just once. This chain uses TRBV15 with TRBJ1-2, with TRBD1 as a possible D gene (6 bases). This clonotype originated in a man in his fifties or sixties with head and neck cancer. The sequenced sample was PBMCs. The CDR3 sequence: CATSREGAYGYTF. In DNA form, the CDR3 reads TGTGCCACCAGCAGAGAGGGGGCCTATGGCTACACCTTC.